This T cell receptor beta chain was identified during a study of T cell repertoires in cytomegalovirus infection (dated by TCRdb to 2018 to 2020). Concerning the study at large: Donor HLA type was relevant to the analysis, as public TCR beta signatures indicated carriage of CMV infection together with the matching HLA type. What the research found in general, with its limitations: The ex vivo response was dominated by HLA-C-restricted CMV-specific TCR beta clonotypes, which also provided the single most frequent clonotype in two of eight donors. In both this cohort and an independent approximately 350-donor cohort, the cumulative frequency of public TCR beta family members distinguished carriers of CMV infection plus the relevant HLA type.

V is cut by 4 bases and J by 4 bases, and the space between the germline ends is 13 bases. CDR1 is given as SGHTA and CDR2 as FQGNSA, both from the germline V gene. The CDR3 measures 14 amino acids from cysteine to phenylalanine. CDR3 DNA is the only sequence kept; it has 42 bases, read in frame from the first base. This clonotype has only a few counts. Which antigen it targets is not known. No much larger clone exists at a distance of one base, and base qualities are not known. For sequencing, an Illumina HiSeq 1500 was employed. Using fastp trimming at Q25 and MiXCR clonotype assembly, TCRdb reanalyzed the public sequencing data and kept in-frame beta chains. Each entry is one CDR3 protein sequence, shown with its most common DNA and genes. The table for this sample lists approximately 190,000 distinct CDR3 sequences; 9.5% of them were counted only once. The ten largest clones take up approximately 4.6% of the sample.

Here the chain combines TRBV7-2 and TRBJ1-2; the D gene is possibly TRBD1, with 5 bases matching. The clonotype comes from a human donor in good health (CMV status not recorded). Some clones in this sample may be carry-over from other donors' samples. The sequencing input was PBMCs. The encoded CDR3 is CASSSRDSIYGYTF. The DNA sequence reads TGTGCCAGCAGCTCCCGAGACAGTATCTATGGCTACACCTTC.